The 21 T cell receptor beta chains below were found in one sample sequenced in a study of blood T cell repertoires in COVID-19. The protocol was immunoSEQ multiplex PCR, while the TCRdb copy is restricted to in-frame clones and leaves out a portion. This table holds about 150,000 clones, less than 90% found once. Sequencing input: PBMCs or T cells enriched from blood (not recorded which). The receptors come from a woman aged 45 to 65 who had been exposed to COVID-19.

The sample holds one count of this clone. The CDR3, as DNA: TGTGCCAGCAGCACCGGACAGGGTAGGGAGACCCAGTACTTC. It yields the protein CASSTGQGRETQYF. The chain uses TRBV11-2 and TRBJ2-5; 8 bases line up with TRBD1. The CDR3 is 14 amino acids. V dropped 5 bases and J dropped 5; count of bases not matched to a gene: 7. The germline CDR1 and CDR2 sequences are SGHAT and FQNNGV.

V is TRBV3-1 (or the pseudogene TRBV3-2) and J is TRBJ2-3, with a possible D match to TRBD1 (6 bases). The germline CDR1 and CDR2 sequences are LGHDT and YNNKEL (reference sequence). V gave up 1 base and J gave up 0 bases, with 8 bases separating them. The CDR3 spans 15 residues. The CDR3 DNA sequence: TGTGCCAGCAGCCAAGGGGGGCCTAGCACAGATACGCAGTATTTT. Encoded protein: CASSQGGPSTDTQYF.

The rearrangement uses TRBV6-5 and TRBJ2-5, with D possibly matching TRBD2 (5 bases). CDR3 length equals 11 residues. V dropped 8 bases and J dropped 5 bases, with 9 bases sitting between them. Germline lookup yields CDR1 MNHEY and CDR2 SVGAGI. The CDR3 spells CASAPGETQYF. Written as DNA, the CDR3 is TGTGCCAGCGCACCGGGGGAGACCCAGTACTTC.

The V gene is TRBV7-2, the J gene TRBJ1-3; D call uncertain. This CDR3 region has 16 residues. With 5 bases removed from V and 4 bases from J, the gap between germline ends came to 18 bases. Looked up from germline, CDR1 is SGHTA and CDR2 is FQGNSA. The CDR3 DNA sequence: TGTGCCAGCAGCCCATTAGTAGTTCCGCGAGGAAACACCATATATTTT. Protein sequence: CASSPLVVPRGNTIYF. Full variable domain (outside the CDR3, taken from reference TRBV7-2 and TRBJ1-3): GAGVSQSPSNKVTEKGKDVELRCDPISGHTALYWYRQSLGQGLEFLIYFQGNSAPDKSGLPSDRFSAERTGGSVSTLTIQRTQQEDSAVYLCASSPLVVPRGNTIYFGEGSWLTVV.

This clone was observed a few times. The V and J genes are TRBV29-1 and TRBJ2-3; 7 positions match TRBD2. CDR3 length: 13 amino acids. Trimming cost V 5 bases and J 4 bases; bases outside gene matches: 6. Germline V lookup: CDR1 SQVTM, CDR2 ANQGSEA. CDR3 DNA sequence: TGCAGCGTTACTAGCGCACCCGCAGATACGCAGTATTTT. It is translated as CSVTSAPADTQYF.

In DNA form, the CDR3 reads TGTGCCAGCACCGACAACTCCTACGAGCAGTACTTC. Protein sequence: CASTDNSYEQYF. The rearrangement links TRBV9 to TRBJ2-7; D is undetermined. The CDR3 covers 12 residues. V was clipped by 6 bases and J by 0 bases, with 7 bases between them. Germline V lookup: CDR1 SGDLS, CDR2 YYNGEE.

V and J are TRBV5-6 and TRBJ2-3; 11 nucleotides align to TRBD2. Germline-derived CDR1 and CDR2 are SGHDT and YYEEEE. The length of the CDR3 is 17 residues. Trimming removed 0 bases from V and 0 bases from J; junction bases left unmatched: 3. The CDR3 DNA sequence: TGTGCCAGCAGCTTGGTGGGGACTAGCGGTAGCACAGATACGCAGTATTTT. Protein product: CASSLVGTSGSTDTQYF.

The chain has TRBV14 and TRBJ2-5, with D hard to call. Germline CDR1 reads SGHDN; CDR2 reads FVKESK. V was cut by 3 bases and J by 5 bases, with 4 bases left in between. The CDR3 is 11 amino acids. In DNA form, the CDR3 reads TGTGCCAGCAGCCACGGTGAGACCCAGTACTTC. It encodes CASSHGETQYF.

This chain connects TRBV19 to TRBJ1-2; TRBD1 matches 10 bases. CDR1 LNHDA and CDR2 SQIVND come from the germline V gene (reference sequence). V trimming: 8 bases; J trimming: 5 bases; junction bases outside the gene matches: 5. The CDR3 spans 13 residues. CDR3 bases: TGTGCCAGTGGGACAGGGGAAGGGTATGGCTACACCTTC. Translation gives CASGTGEGYGYTF.

The chain joins TRBV5-1 to TRBJ2-7; D may be TRBD1 (5 bases). The CDR3 contains 13 residues. The V end lost 4 bases, the J end lost 5 bases, and 13 bases lay between the germline ends. Germline V CDR1 and CDR2: SGHRS, YFSETQ. The chain's CDR3 is CASSPGIANEQYF. DNA for the CDR3: TGCGCCAGCAGCCCAGGGATCGCTAACGAGCAGTACTTC.

This chain uses TRBV5-8 with TRBJ1-2, with 8 nucleotides matching TRBD1. V lost 0 bases and J lost 0; bases outside the gene matches: 4. Germline assignment: CDR1 SGHTS and CDR2 YDEGEE. The CDR3 contains 16 residues. CDR3 sequence: CASSLGTGFPNYGYTF. The CDR3 nucleotides read TGTGCCAGCAGCTTGGGGACAGGGTTCCCTAACTATGGCTACACCTTC.

Notes on this clone: Additional DNA sequences in this sample encode the identical CDR3. CDR3 loop: CASSAGVRYEQYF. The DNA for the CDR3 is TGCGCCAGCAGCGCGGGAGTTCGCTACGAGCAGTACTTC. The rearrangement uses TRBV5-1 and TRBJ2-7; 7 bases are a match to TRBD2. V lost 4 bases and J lost 3; bases outside the gene matches: 4. The germline CDR1 and CDR2 sequences are SGHRS and YFSETQ. The CDR3 runs 13 residues.

The table lists this clone with a few counts. The CDR3 sequence is CASSRYGQAYEQYF. Here the CDR3 DNA reads TGTGCCAGCAGCAGGTACGGTCAGGCCTACGAGCAGTACTTC. The gene calls are TRBV6-5 and TRBJ2-7; D not resolved. This CDR3 is 14 amino acids long. Germline V gives CDR1 MNHEY, CDR2 SVGAGI. Trimming removed 6 bases at V and 2 bases at J, with 14 bases between.

V gene TRBV19 combines with J gene TRBJ1-2, with 9 bases fitting TRBD1. This CDR3 is 14 amino acids long. The germline V gene has CDR1 LNHDA and CDR2 SQIVND (reference sequence). V shed 1 base and J 7 bases; nucleotides not matched to a gene: 4. The chain's CDR3 is CASSIVGQGLGYTF. The DNA of the CDR3 is TGTGCCAGTAGTATAGTCGGACAGGGGCTTGGCTACACCTTC.

The chain carries TRBV15 and TRBJ2-1; 11 bases agree with TRBD2. The V gene's germline CDR1 is LNHNV and CDR2 YYDKDF (reference sequence). The CDR3 extends over 14 amino acids. Trimming cost V 6 bases and J 8 bases; bases outside gene matches: 6. The CDR3 bases are TGTGCCACCAGAACTAGCGGGAGCAGCGATGAGCAGTTCTTC. This codes for CATRTSGSSDEQFF.

This chain joins TRBV19 and TRBJ1-2; TRBD1 matches at 9 bases. V lost 7 bases, J lost 4 bases, and 13 bases stayed unmatched. The CDR3 loop spans 16 amino acids. The germline CDR1 and CDR2 sequences are LNHDA and SQIVND (reference sequence). The chain's CDR3 is CASMRWTGVPGYGYTF. The CDR3 DNA reads as TGTGCCAGTATGCGATGGACAGGGGTGCCGGGCTATGGCTACACCTTC.

The rearrangement uses TRBV10-1 and TRBJ1-1; 10 positions match TRBD1. Looked up from germline, CDR1 is WNHNN and CDR2 is SYGVQD (reference sequence). V was pared by 6 bases and J by 0 bases, with 10 bases of the junction left unmatched. This CDR3 has 17 amino acids. CDR3 amino acids: CASSRDRGFLMNTEAFF. The CDR3 nucleotides read TGCGCCAGCAGCCGGGACAGGGGATTTTTGATGAACACTGAAGCTTTCTTT.

The rearrangement links TRBV6-5 to TRBJ1-5, with TRBD1 matching over 7 bases. Trimming took 5 bases from V and 5 from J; bases not matched to a gene: 9. CDR3 size: 15 residues. CDR1 and CDR2 (germline): MNHEY, SVGAGI. CDR3 coding DNA: TGTGCCAGCAGTCATAACAGGGGCTGGGATCAGCCCCAGCATTTT. This sequence encodes CASSHNRGWDQPQHF.

This rearrangement joins TRBV12-5 to TRBJ1-1; a possible D gene is TRBD1 (6 bases). Per germline, CDR1 LGHNT and CDR2 FRNRAP. V was shortened by 0 bases and J by 7 bases, with 12 bases between the two germline ends. The CDR3 sequence is 14 residues long. The CDR3 here is CASGLVRGAGEAFF. The CDR3 nucleotides are TGTGCTAGTGGTTTGGTACGGGGGGCAGGTGAAGCTTTCTTT. Filled out from reference TRBV12-5 and TRBJ1-1, the complete variable domain reads DARVTQTPRHKVTEMGQEVTMRCQPILGHNTVFWYRQTMMQGLELLAYFRNRAPLDDSGMPKDRFSAEMPDATLATLKIQPSEPRDSAVYFCASGLVRGAGEAFFGQGTRLTVV.

This chain uses TRBV12-3 or TRBV12-4 with TRBJ2-1, with D uncertain. This CDR3 is 11 amino acids long. V was trimmed by 2 bases and J by 8 bases, leaving 4 bases between them. The CDR3 nucleotides are TGTGCCAGCAGTTTATCCGATGAGCAGTTCTTC. Translation: CASSLSDEQFF.

The genes are TRBV12-3 or TRBV12-4 and TRBJ1-4, with a weak D call TRBD1 (5 bases). The ends were cut back, 3 bases at V and 8 bases at J, with 10 bases in the middle. CDR3 length: 13 residues. The CDR3 DNA reads as TGTGCCAGCAGTTTGCAGGGAATCGAAAAACTGTTTTTT. Protein sequence: CASSLQGIEKLFF.